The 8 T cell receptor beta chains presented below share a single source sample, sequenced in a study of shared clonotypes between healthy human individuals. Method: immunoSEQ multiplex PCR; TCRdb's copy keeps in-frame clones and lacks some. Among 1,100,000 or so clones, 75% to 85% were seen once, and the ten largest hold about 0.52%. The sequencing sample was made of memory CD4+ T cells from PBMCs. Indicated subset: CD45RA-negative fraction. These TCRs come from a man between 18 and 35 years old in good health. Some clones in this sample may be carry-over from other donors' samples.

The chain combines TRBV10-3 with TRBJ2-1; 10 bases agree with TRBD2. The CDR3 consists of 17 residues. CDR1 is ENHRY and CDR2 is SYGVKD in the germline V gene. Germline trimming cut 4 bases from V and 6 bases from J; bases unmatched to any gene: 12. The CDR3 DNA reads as TGTGCCATCAGTGGTCGGGGTCTAGCGGGAGAAGTCAATGAGCAGTTCTTC. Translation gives CAISGRGLAGEVNEQFF.

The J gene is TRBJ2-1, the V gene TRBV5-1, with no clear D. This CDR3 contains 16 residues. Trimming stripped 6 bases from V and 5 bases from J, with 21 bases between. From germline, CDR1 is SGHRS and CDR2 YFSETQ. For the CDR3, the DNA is TGCGCCAGCAACGAAATTGGTCAGGACCCAAACAATGAGCAGTTCTTC. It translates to CASNEIGQDPNNEQFF.

The CDR3 sequence is CASSETAFAEQFF. CDR3 coding DNA: TGTGCCAGCAGTGAGACCGCCTTTGCTGAGCAGTTCTTC. The V and J genes are TRBV2 and TRBJ2-1; D is unclear. The CDR3 runs to 13 residues. Germline CDR1 is SNHLY and CDR2 is FYNNEI. V gave up 3 bases and J gave up 9 bases, with 12 bases separating them.

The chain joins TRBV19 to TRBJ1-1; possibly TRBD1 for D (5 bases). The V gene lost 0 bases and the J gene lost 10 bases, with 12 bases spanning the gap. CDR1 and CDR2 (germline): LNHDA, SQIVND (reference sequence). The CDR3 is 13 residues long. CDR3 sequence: CASSIEGPGGAFF. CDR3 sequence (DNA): TGTGCCAGTAGTATAGAGGGACCGGGGGGAGCTTTCTTT.

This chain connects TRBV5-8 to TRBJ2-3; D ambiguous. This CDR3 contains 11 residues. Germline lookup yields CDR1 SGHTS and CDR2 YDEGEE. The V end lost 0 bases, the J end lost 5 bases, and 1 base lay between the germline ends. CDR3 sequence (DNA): TGTGCCAGCAGCTTGGTAGATACGCAGTATTTT. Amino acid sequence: CASSLVDTQYF.

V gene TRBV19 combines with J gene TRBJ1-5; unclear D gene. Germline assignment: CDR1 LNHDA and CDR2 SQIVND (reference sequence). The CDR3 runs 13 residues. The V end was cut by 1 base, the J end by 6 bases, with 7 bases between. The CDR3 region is CASSIGVSQPQHF. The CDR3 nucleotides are TGTGCCAGTAGTATAGGGGTCAGTCAGCCCCAGCATTTT. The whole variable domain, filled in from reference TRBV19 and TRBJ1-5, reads DGGITQSPKYLFRKEGQNVTLSCEQNLNHDAMYWYRQDPGQGLRLIYYSQIVNDFQKGDIAEGYSVSREKKESFPLTVTSAQKNPTAFYLCASSIGVSQPQHFGDGTRLSIL.

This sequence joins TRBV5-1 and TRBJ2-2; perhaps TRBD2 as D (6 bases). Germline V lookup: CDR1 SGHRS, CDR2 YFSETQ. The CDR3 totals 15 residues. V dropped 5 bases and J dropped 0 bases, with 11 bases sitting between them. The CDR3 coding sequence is TGCGCCAGCAGGATCGGGAGTACGAACACCGGGGAGCTGTTTTTT. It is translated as CASRIGSTNTGELFF.

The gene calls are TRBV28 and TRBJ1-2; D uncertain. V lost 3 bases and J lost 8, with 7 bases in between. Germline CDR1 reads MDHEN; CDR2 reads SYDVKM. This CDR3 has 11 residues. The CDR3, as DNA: TGTGCCAGCAGTTTCGGCGCCGGCTACACCTTC. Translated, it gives CASSFGAGYTF.